The 15 T cell receptor beta chains below were found in one sample sequenced in a study of shared clonotypes between healthy human individuals. Generated by immunoSEQ multiplex PCR, the TCRdb table keeps only in-frame clones and is missing some. The sample comprises fewer than 600,000 clones, roughly 77% of which are singletons, and about 13% rests with the top ten. The sample was PBMCs. The receptors were sampled from a woman in her thirties or forties in good health. Some clones in this sample may be carry-over from other donors' samples.

A few counts support this clone. The CDR3 region has the DNA TGCGCCAGCAGCCCACGTCGTGGACAGGGGGCGTCCGGGGAGCTGTTTTTT. As protein: CASSPRRGQGASGELFF. The rearrangement uses TRBV5-1 and TRBJ2-2; 11 bases fit TRBD1. The CDR3 sequence is 17 residues long. With V trimmed by 4 bases and J by 6 bases, 11 bases remained unmatched. Germline V CDR1 and CDR2: SGHRS, YFSETQ.

This chain uses TRBV30 with TRBJ2-2; TRBD2 agrees at 8 bases. The CDR3 has 16 residues. Germline-derived CDR1 and CDR2 are GTSNPN and SVGIG (reference sequence). Trimming took 3 bases from V and 2 from J; bases not matched to a gene: 8. CDR3 residues: CAWSGLAGGNTGELFF. The DNA for the CDR3 is TGTGCCTGGAGCGGTCTAGCGGGCGGTAACACCGGGGAGCTGTTTTTT.

This rearrangement joins TRBV27 to TRBJ2-3; a possible D gene is TRBD2 (5 bases). The germline gives CDR1 MNHEY, CDR2 SMNVEV (reference sequence). The CDR3 sequence is 14 residues long. Trimming removed 8 bases at V and 0 bases at J, with 12 bases between. CDR3 nucleotides: TGTGCCAGCGGTCGGGATAGAAGCACAGATACGCAGTATTTT. This codes for CASGRDRSTDTQYF.

As concerns this clone: Other nucleotide sequences from this sample produce the same CDR3. The chain carries TRBV5-1 and TRBJ2-7, with 7 bases identical to TRBD2. CDR3 length equals 14 residues. The junction had 1 base not matched to a gene; V was cut back by 0 bases and J by 1 base. Germline loops: CDR1 SGHRS, CDR2 YFSETQ. CDR3 bases: TGCGCCAGCAGCTTGGGACTAGCATCCTACGAGCAGTACTTC. It yields the protein CASSLGLASYEQYF. The complete variable domain, with remaining parts taken from reference TRBV5-1 and TRBJ2-7, reads KAGVTQTPRYLIKTRGQQVTLSCSPISGHRSVSWYQQTPGQGLQFLFEYFSETQRNKGNFPGRFSGRQFSNSRSEMNVSTLELGDSALYLCASSLGLASYEQYFGPGTRLTVT.

The chain is built from TRBV28 and TRBJ2-7; no clear D. Germline CDR1 reads MDHEN; CDR2 reads SYDVKM. Trimming removed 6 bases from V and 4 bases from J, with 10 bases in between. CDR3 length: 12 residues. CDR3 bases: TGTGCCAGCAGCAACGGTCGGTACGAGCAGTACTTC. Translated, it gives CASSNGRYEQYF.

This clone was seen just once. The chain joins TRBV7-9 to TRBJ1-2; TRBD1 might be the D (6 bases). The germline V gene has CDR1 SEHNR and CDR2 FQNEAQ (reference sequence). V was cut by 1 base and J by 3 bases, with 12 bases left in between. The CDR3 length is 15 residues. CDR3 region: CASSLGLGADYGYTF. CDR3 nucleotide sequence: TGTGCCAGCAGCTTAGGTCTGGGGGCAGACTATGGCTACACCTTC.

The chain joins TRBV4-2 to TRBJ2-5, with 10 bases matching TRBD2. The CDR3 is 16 residues long. CDR1 and CDR2 from the germline V gene are LGHNA and YNFKEQ. V was pared by 1 base and J by 1 base, with 3 bases of the junction left unmatched. The CDR3 DNA reads as TGTGCCAGCAGCCAAGTAGCGGGAGGACCCCAAGAGACCCAGTACTTC. Translating gives CASSQVAGGPQETQYF.

The chain has TRBV5-1 and TRBJ2-1; 12 bases are a match to TRBD2. Trimming cost V 3 bases and J 8 bases; bases outside gene matches: 9. This CDR3 is 16 amino acids long. The V gene's germline CDR1 is SGHRS and CDR2 YFSETQ. CDR3 protein: CASSSSGTSGFDEQFF. CDR3 sequence (DNA): TGCGCCAGCAGCTCCTCCGGGACTAGCGGGTTCGATGAGCAGTTCTTC.

The chain carries TRBV28 and TRBJ1-1; no reliable D call. Deletions cut 3 bases from V and 5 bases from J, with 7 bases between. Germline CDR1 and CDR2: MDHEN and SYDVKM. The CDR3 totals 12 residues. CDR3 in DNA: TGTGCCAGCAGTTTGTGGACGACTGAAGCTTTCTTT. Its protein is CASSLWTTEAFF. Variable domain in full (rest from reference TRBV28 and TRBJ1-1): DVKVTQSSRYLVKRTGEKVFLECVQDMDHENMFWYRQDPGLGLRLIYFSYDVKMKEKGDIPEGYSVSREKKERFSLILESASTNQTSMYLCASSLWTTEAFFGQGTRLTVV.

With regard to this clone: One junction end disagrees with the germline gene, perhaps due to a read error. The genes are TRBV28 and TRBJ2-6; the D gene could be TRBD1 or TRBD2 (6 bases each). CDR1 and CDR2 from the germline V gene are MDHEN and SYDVKM. The CDR3 sequence is 18 residues long. The CDR3 protein is CAGSRGAALHSGANVLTF. DNA of the CDR3: TGTGCCGGCAGTAGGGGGGCAGCTTTGCACTCTGGGGCCAACGTCCTGACTTTC.

This chain uses TRBV30 with TRBJ2-2, with 7 bases that match TRBD1. The V gene end was trimmed by 4 bases and the J gene end by 4 bases; junction bases not matched to a gene: 0. This CDR3 is 12 amino acids long. The V gene's germline CDR1 is GTSNPN and CDR2 SVGIG (reference sequence). The CDR3 nucleotides are TGTGCCTGGACAGGGGGCACCGGGGAGCTGTTTTTT. This translates into CAWTGGTGELFF.

V usage is TRBV11-3 and J usage is TRBJ2-2; tentative D call: TRBD2 (5 bases). The CDR3 contains 16 residues. Trimming left V 0 bases short and J 0 bases short, with 8 bases between. Germline-derived CDR1 and CDR2 are SGHNT and YENEEA. This chain's CDR3 is CASSLDRGTNTGELFF. The CDR3, as DNA: TGTGCCAGCAGCTTAGATCGGGGAACGAACACCGGGGAGCTGTTTTTT. The full variable domain, in which reference TRBV11-3 and TRBJ2-2 provide the parts outside the CDR3, is EAGVVQSPRYKIIEKKQPVAFWCNPISGHNTLYWYLQNLGQGPELLIRYENEEAVDDSQLPKDRFSAERLKGVDSTLKIQPAELGDSAVYLCASSLDRGTNTGELFFGEGSRLTVL.

J is TRBJ1-5 and V is TRBV25-1; TRBD1 is a possible D gene (5 bases). The V end was cut by 1 base, the J end by 5 bases, with 12 bases between. Germline assignment: CDR1 MGHDK and CDR2 SYGVNS. The CDR3 sequence is 15 residues long. The CDR3 is CASSEWGTGDQPQHF. Written as DNA, the CDR3 is TGTGCCAGCAGTGAATGGGGGACCGGGGATCAGCCCCAGCATTTT.

This chain connects TRBV11-2 to TRBJ2-2; 7 positions match TRBD2. V trimming: 6 bases; J trimming: 2 bases; junction bases outside the gene matches: 9. This CDR3 region has 16 residues. Germline V lookup: CDR1 SGHAT, CDR2 FQNNGV. The CDR3 is CASSPLGLTNTGELFF. The CDR3 nucleotides are TGTGCCAGCAGTCCCCTGGGACTAACAAACACCGGGGAGCTGTTTTTT.

V usage is TRBV7-8 and J usage is TRBJ2-7, with 8 bases identical to TRBD1. Germline trimming cut 5 bases from V and 2 bases from J; bases unmatched to any gene: 8. This CDR3 has 15 residues. Germline V gene lookup returns CDR1 SGHVS and CDR2 FQNEAQ. The chain's CDR3 is CASSPDRGLTYEQYF. Here the CDR3 DNA reads TGTGCCAGCAGCCCCGACAGGGGATTAACCTACGAGCAGTACTTC. The full variable domain, rest sourced from reference TRBV7-8 and TRBJ2-7, is GAGVSQSPRYKVAKRGQDVALRCDPISGHVSLFWYQQALGQGPEFLTYFQNEAQLDKSGLPSDRFFAERPEGSVSTLKIQRTQQEDSAVYLCASSPDRGLTYEQYFGPGTRLTVT.